This entry is about one TCR beta chain. This sample is part of a study of blood T cell repertoires in COVID-19. This CDR3 has 13 amino acids. Between the trimmed V and J ends, which lost 6 bases and 6 bases, there was a span of 12 bases. CDR1 and CDR2 from the germline V gene are MGHRA and YSYEKL. Per the study methods: Researchers report that nucleated cell counts were estimated from reference gene primer amplification. The repertoire was sequenced with immunoSEQ multiplex PCR; TCRdb's copy has only in-frame clones and lacks some. D and trimming come from the DNA, and the V and J calls and clone size come from that table. The data hold under 80,000 clones, with approximately 80% observed a single time.

The chain joins TRBV4-1 to TRBJ1-5; unclear D gene. The sample comprised peripheral blood. The TCR originated in an elderly woman with active or convalescent COVID-19. CDR3 nucleotides: TGCGCCAGCAGTCAGGAGGGTCTTCAGCCCCAGCATTTT. It codes for CASSQEGLQPQHF.